This T cell receptor beta chain was found in a study of T cells in Graves' hyperthyroidism and ophthalmopathy. Germline CDR1 and CDR2: MNHNS and SASEGT. This CDR3 region has 14 residues. Trimming took off 4 bases at V and 1 base at J, with 8 bases between the two ends. This clonotype was counted at least ten times. Exclusion of patients followed from uncontrolled infection, other autoimmune disease, pregnancy or lactation. Diagnosis rested on symptoms, serum thyroxine and TRAb, thyroid ultrasound, and orbital computed tomography. It was RNA transcripts that yielded the amplified TCR beta CDR3 regions. RT-PCR in the first round (using the HTBI primer set) targeted the TCR CDR3. A single record per CDR3 protein comes from TCRdb applying MiXCR to the multiplex PCR reads. Of hundreds of thousands of distinct CDR3 sequences detected, 15% to 19% appear once; the ten largest clones hold just under 8%.

Sequences were obtained from blood. The rearrangement uses TRBV6-1 and TRBJ2-1; tentatively, D is TRBD2 (6 bases). The clonotype comes from a woman between 18 and 30 years old with Graves' hyperthyroidism. The CDR3 region has the DNA TGTGCCAGCAGTGGCGGGACGTCCTACAATGAGCAGTTCTTC. Protein sequence: CASSGGTSYNEQFF.